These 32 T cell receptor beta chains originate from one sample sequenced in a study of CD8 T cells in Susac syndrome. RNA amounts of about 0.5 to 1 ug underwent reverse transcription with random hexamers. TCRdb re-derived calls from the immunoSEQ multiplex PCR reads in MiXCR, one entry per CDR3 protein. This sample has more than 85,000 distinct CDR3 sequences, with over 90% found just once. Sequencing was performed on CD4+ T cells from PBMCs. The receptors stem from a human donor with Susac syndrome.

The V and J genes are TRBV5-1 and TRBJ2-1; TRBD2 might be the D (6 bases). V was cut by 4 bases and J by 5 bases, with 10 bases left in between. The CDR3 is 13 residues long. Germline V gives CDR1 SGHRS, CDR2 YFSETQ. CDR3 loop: CASSPAGNNEQFF. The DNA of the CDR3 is TGCGCCAGCAGCCCTGCGGGAAACAATGAGCAGTTCTTC.

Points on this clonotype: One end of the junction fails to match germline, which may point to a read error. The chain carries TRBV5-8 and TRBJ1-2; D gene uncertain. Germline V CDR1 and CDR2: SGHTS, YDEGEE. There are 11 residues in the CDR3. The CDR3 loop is CASSLGDPHPF. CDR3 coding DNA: TGTGCCAGCAGCTTGGGTGACCCGCACCCCTTC.

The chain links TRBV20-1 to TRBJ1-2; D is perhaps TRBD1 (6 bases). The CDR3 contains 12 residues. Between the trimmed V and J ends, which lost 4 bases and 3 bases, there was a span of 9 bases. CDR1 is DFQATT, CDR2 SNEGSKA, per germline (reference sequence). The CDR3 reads CSATDRHYGYTF. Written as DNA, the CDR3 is TGCAGTGCTACCGACAGGCACTATGGCTACACCTTC.

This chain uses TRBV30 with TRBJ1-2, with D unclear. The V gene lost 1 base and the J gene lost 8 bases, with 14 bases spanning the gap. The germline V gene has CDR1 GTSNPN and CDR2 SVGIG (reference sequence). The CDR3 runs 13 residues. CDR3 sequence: CAWSANPQGGYTF. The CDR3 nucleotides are TGTGCCTGGAGTGCGAACCCCCAAGGGGGCTACACCTTC.

As DNA, the CDR3 is TGTGCCAGCGCGGAATCGGGACAGGAGCCTACCAATGAGCAGTTCTTC. This translates into CASAESGQEPTNEQFF. This chain uses TRBV28 with TRBJ2-1, with 8 bases lining up with TRBD1. The CDR3 runs 16 residues. From germline, CDR1 is MDHEN and CDR2 SYDVKM. The V and J ends lost 8 bases and 6 bases, in that order; junction bases with no gene match: 15.

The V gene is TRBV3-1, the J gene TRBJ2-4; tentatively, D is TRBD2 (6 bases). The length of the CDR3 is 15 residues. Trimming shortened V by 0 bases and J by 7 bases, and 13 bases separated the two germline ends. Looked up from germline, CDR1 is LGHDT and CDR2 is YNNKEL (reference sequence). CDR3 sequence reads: CASSQDGPSENIQYF. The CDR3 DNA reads TGTGCCAGCAGCCAAGATGGGCCTAGCGAGAACATTCAGTACTTC.

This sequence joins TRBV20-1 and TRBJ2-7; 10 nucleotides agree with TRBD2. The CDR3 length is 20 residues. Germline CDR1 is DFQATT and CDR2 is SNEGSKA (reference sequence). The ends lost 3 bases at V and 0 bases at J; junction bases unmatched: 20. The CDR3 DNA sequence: TGCAGTGCTAGCCCCCCTTTTAGTAGCGGGGGGCTTCGTAGCTCCTACGAGCAGTACTTC. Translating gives CSASPPFSSGGLRSSYEQYF.

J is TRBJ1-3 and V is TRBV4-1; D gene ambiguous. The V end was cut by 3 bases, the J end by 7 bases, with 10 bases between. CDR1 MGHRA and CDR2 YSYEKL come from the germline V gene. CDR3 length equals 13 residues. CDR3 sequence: CASSQSLDNTIYF. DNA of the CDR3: TGCGCCAGCAGCCAGTCACTTGACAACACCATATATTTT.

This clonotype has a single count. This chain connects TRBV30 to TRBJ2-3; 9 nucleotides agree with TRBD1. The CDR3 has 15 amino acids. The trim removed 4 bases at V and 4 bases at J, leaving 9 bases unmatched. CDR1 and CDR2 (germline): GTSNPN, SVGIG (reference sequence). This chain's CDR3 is CAWKGGTGRPDTQYF. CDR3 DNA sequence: TGTGCCTGGAAGGGGGGGACAGGGAGGCCAGATACGCAGTATTTT.

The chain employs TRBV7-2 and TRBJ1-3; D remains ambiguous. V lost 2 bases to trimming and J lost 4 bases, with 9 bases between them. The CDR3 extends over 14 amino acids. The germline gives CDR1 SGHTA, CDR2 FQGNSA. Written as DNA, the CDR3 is TGTGCCAGCAGCTTAAACCAGCTAGGAAACACCATATATTTT. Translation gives CASSLNQLGNTIYF. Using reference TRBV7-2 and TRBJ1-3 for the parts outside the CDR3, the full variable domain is GAGVSQSPSNKVTEKGKDVELRCDPISGHTALYWYRQSLGQGLEFLIYFQGNSAPDKSGLPSDRFSAERTGGSVSTLTIQRTQQEDSAVYLCASSLNQLGNTIYFGEGSWLTVV.

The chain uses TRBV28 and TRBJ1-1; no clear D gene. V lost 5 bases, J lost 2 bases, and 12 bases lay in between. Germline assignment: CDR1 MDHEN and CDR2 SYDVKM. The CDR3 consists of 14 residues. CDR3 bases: TGTGCCAGCAGTCTTCTAGGTTTTAACACTGAAGCTTTCTTT. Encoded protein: CASSLLGFNTEAFF.

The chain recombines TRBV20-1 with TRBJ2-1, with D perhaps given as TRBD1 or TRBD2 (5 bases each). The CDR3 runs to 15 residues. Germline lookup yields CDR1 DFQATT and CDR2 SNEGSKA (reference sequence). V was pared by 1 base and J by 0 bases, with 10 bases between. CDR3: CSARGGFSSYNEQFF. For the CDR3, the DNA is TGCAGTGCTAGAGGGGGGTTTAGCTCCTACAATGAGCAGTTCTTC.

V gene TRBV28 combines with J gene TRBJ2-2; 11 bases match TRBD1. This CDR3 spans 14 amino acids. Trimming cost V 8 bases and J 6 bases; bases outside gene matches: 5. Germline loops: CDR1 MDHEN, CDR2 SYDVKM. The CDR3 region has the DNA TGTGCCAGCTTTCCGGGACAGGGGGCCGGGGAGCTGTTTTTT. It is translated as CASFPGQGAGELFF.

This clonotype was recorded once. CDR3 nucleotide sequence: TGCGCCAGCTCAGACACGTTCGCGAACACCGGGGAGCTGTTTTTT. It yields the protein CASSDTFANTGELFF. The chain joins TRBV5-1 to TRBJ2-2, with D hard to call. The V gene lost 7 bases and the J gene lost 0 bases, with 13 bases spanning the gap. Germline CDR1 reads SGHRS; CDR2 reads YFSETQ. The CDR3 consists of 15 residues.

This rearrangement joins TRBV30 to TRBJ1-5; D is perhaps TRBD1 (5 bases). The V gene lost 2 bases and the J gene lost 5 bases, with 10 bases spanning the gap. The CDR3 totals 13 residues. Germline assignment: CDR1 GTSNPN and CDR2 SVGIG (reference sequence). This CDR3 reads CAWSRTGDQPQHF. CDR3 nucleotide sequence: TGTGCCTGGAGTCGAACAGGCGATCAGCCCCAGCATTTT.

The DNA of the CDR3 is TGTGCCAGCAGTTCCCAAACACCAGTCGACCAGTACTTC. Amino acids: CASSSQTPVDQYF. The chain has TRBV12-3 or TRBV12-4 and TRBJ2-5; no clear D. The CDR3 is 13 amino acids. Deletions cut 4 bases from V and 10 bases from J, with 16 bases between.

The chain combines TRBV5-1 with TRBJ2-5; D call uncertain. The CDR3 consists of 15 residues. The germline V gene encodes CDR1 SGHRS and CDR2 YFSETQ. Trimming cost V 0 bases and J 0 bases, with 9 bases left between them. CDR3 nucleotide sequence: TGCGCCAGCAGCTTGGAGGCTGGGTACCAAGAGACCCAGTACTTC. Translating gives CASSLEAGYQETQYF.

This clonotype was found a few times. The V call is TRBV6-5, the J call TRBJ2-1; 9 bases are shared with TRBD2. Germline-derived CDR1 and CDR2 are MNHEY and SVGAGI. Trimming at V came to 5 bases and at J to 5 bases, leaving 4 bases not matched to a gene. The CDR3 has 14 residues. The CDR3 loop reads CASSLAGSHNEQFF. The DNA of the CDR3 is TGTGCCAGCAGTCTAGCGGGGTCCCACAATGAGCAGTTCTTC.

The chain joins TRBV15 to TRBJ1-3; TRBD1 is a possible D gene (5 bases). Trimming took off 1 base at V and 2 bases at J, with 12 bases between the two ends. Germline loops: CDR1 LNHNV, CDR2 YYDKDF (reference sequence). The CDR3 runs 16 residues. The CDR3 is CATSRVRQGAGNTIYF. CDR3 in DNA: TGTGCCACCAGCAGAGTACGGCAGGGTGCTGGAAACACCATATATTTT.

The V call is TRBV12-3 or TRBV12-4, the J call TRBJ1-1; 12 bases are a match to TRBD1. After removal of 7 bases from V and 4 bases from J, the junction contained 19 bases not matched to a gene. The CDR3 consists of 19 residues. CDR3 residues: CASILRDRGRESGSTEAFF. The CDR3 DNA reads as TGTGCCAGCATCCTCCGGGACAGGGGGCGGGAAAGTGGAAGCACTGAAGCTTTCTTT.

The CDR3 is CASVGQGATGYTF. The CDR3 DNA follows: TGTGCCAGCGTCGGACAGGGGGCGACGGGCTACACCTTC. The chain uses TRBV2 and TRBJ1-2, with TRBD1 matching over 11 bases. Germline CDR1 is SNHLY and CDR2 is FYNNEI. This CDR3 has 13 residues. Losses at the gene ends were 8 bases for V and 8 bases for J; bases not matched to a gene: 7.

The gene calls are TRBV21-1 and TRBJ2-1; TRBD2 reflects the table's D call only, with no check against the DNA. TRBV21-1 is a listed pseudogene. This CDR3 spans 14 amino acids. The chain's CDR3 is CASRRVRSYNEQFF. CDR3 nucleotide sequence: TGTGCCAGCCGGCGGGTCCGATCCTACAATGAGCAGTTCTTC.

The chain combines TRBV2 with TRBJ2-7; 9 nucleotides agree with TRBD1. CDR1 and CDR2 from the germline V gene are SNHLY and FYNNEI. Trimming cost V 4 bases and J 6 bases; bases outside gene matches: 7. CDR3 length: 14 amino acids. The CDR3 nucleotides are TGTGCCAGCAGTGTTGGGACAGGGTTTAGCGAGCAGTACTTC. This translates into CASSVGTGFSEQYF.

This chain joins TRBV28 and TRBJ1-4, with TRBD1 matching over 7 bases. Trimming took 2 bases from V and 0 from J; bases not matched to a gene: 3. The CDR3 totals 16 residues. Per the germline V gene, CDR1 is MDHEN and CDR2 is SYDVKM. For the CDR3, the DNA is TGTGCCAGCAGTTTACTGGGGACAGCAACTAATGAAAAACTGTTTTTT. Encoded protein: CASSLLGTATNEKLFF.

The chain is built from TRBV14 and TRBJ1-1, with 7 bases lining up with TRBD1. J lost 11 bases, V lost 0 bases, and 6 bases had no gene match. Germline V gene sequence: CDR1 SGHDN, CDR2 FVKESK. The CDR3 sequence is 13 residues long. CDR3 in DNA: TGTGCCAGCAGCCAAGATCTAGTCAGGGGGGCTTTCTTT. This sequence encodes CASSQDLVRGAFF.

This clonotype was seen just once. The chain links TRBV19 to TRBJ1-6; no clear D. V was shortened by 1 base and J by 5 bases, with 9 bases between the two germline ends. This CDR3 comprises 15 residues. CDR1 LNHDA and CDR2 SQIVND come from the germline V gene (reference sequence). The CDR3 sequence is CASSIARTDNSPLHF. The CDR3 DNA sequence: TGTGCCAGTAGTATAGCAAGGACGGATAATTCACCCCTCCACTTT.

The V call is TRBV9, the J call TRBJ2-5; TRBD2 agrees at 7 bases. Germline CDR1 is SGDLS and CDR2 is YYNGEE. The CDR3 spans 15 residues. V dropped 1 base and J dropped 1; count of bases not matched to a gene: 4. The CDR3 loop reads CASSVLAEPQETQYF. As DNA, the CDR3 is TGTGCCAGCAGCGTACTAGCGGAGCCCCAAGAGACCCAGTACTTC.

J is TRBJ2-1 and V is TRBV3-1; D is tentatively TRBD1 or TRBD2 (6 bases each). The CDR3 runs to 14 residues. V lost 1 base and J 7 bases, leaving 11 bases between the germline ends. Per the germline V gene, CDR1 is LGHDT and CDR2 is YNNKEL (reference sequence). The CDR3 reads CASSQVGGRNEQFF. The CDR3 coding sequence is TGTGCCAGCAGCCAAGTGGGGGGCCGAAATGAGCAGTTCTTC.

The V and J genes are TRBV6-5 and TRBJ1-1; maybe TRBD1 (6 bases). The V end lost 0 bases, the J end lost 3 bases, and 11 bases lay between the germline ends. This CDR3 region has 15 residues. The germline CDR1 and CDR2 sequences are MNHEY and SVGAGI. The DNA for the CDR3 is TGTGCCAGCAGTTACTCTTGGGGGCGGGACACTGAAGCTTTCTTT. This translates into CASSYSWGRDTEAFF.

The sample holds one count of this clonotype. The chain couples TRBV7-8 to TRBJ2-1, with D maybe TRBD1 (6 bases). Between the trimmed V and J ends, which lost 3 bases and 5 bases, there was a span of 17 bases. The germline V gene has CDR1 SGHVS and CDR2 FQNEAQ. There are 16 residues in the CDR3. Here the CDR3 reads CASSFPDSPLHNEQFF. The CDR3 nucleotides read TGTGCCAGCAGCTTCCCGGACAGTCCGTTACACAATGAGCAGTTCTTC. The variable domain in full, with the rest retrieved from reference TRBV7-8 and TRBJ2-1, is GAGVSQSPRYKVAKRGQDVALRCDPISGHVSLFWYQQALGQGPEFLTYFQNEAQLDKSGLPSDRFFAERPEGSVSTLKIQRTQQEDSAVYLCASSFPDSPLHNEQFFGPGTRLTVL.

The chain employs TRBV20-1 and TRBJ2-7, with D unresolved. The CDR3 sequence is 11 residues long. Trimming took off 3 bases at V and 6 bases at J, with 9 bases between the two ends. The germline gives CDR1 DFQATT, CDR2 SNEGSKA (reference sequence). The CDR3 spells CSARNGPEQYF. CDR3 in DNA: TGCAGTGCTAGGAATGGCCCCGAGCAGTACTTC.

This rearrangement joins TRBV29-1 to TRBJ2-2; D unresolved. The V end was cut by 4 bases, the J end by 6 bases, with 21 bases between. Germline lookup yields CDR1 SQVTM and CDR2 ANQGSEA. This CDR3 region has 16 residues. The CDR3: CSVGSRSNGAPGELFF. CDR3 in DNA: TGCAGCGTTGGGTCCAGGTCGAACGGAGCACCCGGGGAGCTGTTTTTT.